The next 9 T cell receptor beta chains were all read from a single sample in a study of shared clonotypes between healthy human individuals. Sequenced by immunoSEQ multiplex PCR; TCRdb stores in-frame clones only, minus some. The sample yields about 1,500,000 clones, around 95% seen once. Sequenced: naive CD4+ T cells sorted from blood. Subset reported: CD45RA+ positively selected. The receptors were sampled from a young man in good health.

The chain joins TRBV6-5 to TRBJ1-2; D is undetermined. The CDR3 loop spans 13 amino acids. The germline CDR1 and CDR2 sequences are MNHEY and SVGAGI. Trimming shortened V by 5 bases and J by 0 bases, and 7 bases separated the two germline ends. The chain's CDR3 is CASSDVSNYGYTF. Here the CDR3 DNA reads TGTGCCAGCAGTGATGTATCTAACTATGGCTACACCTTC.

The rearrangement links TRBV5-1 to TRBJ2-1, with TRBD2 matching over 8 bases. This CDR3 has 13 amino acids. The V segment lost 4 bases and the J segment 6 bases; nucleotides outside the gene matches: 3. Germline V CDR1 and CDR2: SGHRS, YFSETQ. The CDR3 here is CASSPGTSNEQFF. The CDR3 coding sequence is TGCGCCAGCAGCCCCGGGACTAGCAATGAGCAGTTCTTC.

This chain uses TRBV5-1 with TRBJ2-7, with D tentatively TRBD1 or TRBD2 (5 bases each). Germline V CDR1 and CDR2: SGHRS, YFSETQ. The CDR3 has 15 residues. V lost 0 bases and J lost 1, with 11 bases in between. CDR3 sequence reads: CASSLVRDGSYEQYF. CDR3 coding DNA: TGCGCCAGCAGCTTGGTCCGGGACGGATCCTACGAGCAGTACTTC.

The chain couples TRBV5-8 to TRBJ1-1, with 8 positions matching TRBD1. J gave up 5 bases and V 4 bases, and 10 bases lay outside the gene matches. In germline, CDR1 is SGHTS, CDR2 YDEGEE. This CDR3 comprises 15 residues. CDR3 DNA: TGTGCCAGCAGCGTGACAGGGGTTTTGGTTACTGAAGCTTTCTTT. It specifies CASSVTGVLVTEAFF.

The rearrangement joins TRBV2 to TRBJ2-7; tentatively, D is TRBD1 or TRBD2 (5 bases each). The V end lost 6 bases, the J end lost 4 bases, and 22 bases lay between the germline ends. Germline-derived CDR1 and CDR2 are SNHLY and FYNNEI. The CDR3 is made up of 16 amino acids. CDR3 in amino acids: CASSVNPGRLGYEQYF. Written as DNA, the CDR3 is TGTGCCAGCAGCGTGAACCCGGGACGCCTAGGGTACGAGCAGTACTTC.

The chain is built from TRBV7-3 and TRBJ2-5; D may match TRBD1 or TRBD2 (7 bases each). Germline V gene lookup returns CDR1 SGHTA and CDR2 FQGTGA. The CDR3 contains 16 residues. With 5 bases removed from V and 2 bases from J, the gap between germline ends came to 18 bases. The CDR3 here is CASSQHPQGGQETQYF. The DNA of the CDR3 is TGTGCCAGCAGCCAACACCCCCAGGGGGGGCAAGAGACCCAGTACTTC.

The genes are TRBV6-5 and TRBJ2-1; TRBD1 might be the D (6 bases). Germline CDR1 MNHEY, CDR2 SVGAGI. V lost 4 bases, J lost 10 bases, and 14 bases lay in between. This CDR3 has 13 residues. The CDR3 nucleotides are TGTGCCAGCAGTTCGTCCGGGACACCAGAGCAGTTCTTC. It translates to CASSSSGTPEQFF.

The genes are TRBV7-2 and TRBJ2-7; the D is unclear. Per germline, CDR1 SGHTA and CDR2 FQGNSA. The V and J ends lost 8 bases and 7 bases respectively, with 18 bases between them. The CDR3 is 13 residues long. CDR3 bases: TGTGCCAGCTCACTTAGGATCCGGGCTGAGCAGTACTTC. Residues: CASSLRIRAEQYF.

This chain connects TRBV14 to TRBJ2-1, with TRBD1 identical over 9 bases. The CDR3 spans 17 residues. Trimming removed 1 base from V and 5 bases from J; junction bases left unmatched: 9. The V gene's germline CDR1 is SGHDN and CDR2 FVKESK. CDR3 DNA sequence: TGTGCCAGCAGCCAAGCAGACAGGGGGAGGTTCAACAATGAGCAGTTCTTC. Amino acids: CASSQADRGRFNNEQFF.